Listed here are 15 T cell receptor beta chains from one sample, sequenced in a study of tissue T cells after allogeneic stem cell transplantation. Time point specified: mouse harvest day 14 after allogeneic transplant. Tail vein injection delivered 10^7 T-cell-depleted bone marrow cells and 10^6 splenic CD5+ T cells. The repertoire was sequenced with immunoSEQ multiplex PCR; TCRdb's copy has only in-frame clones and lacks some. The sample includes approximately 1,600 clones, under 60% seen only once; the top ten take almost 35%. The material sequenced was spleen. The receptors shown here come from a female BALB/c mouse given C57BL/6 T cells with graft-versus-host disease after an allogeneic hematopoietic cell transplant.

Worth noting for this clone: Mouse gene names and germline throughout. The CDR3 goes on 1 residue after the read ends, and that part is filled in from the germline J gene. The rearrangement links TRBV16 to TRBJ2-3, with no clear D. V was trimmed by 4 bases and J by 0 bases, leaving 8 bases between them. This CDR3 contains 14 residues. The germline CDR1 and CDR2 sequences are SGHSA and FRNQAP. CDR3 sequence reads: CASSSQTSAETLYF. CDR3 DNA (partial): TGTGCAAGCAGCTCTCAAACTAGTGCAGAAACGCTGTAT.

Worth noting for this clone: Gene names refer to mouse genes. The CDR3 end falls 1 residue outside the read, so it is completed with the germline J gene. The rearrangement joins TRBV12-2 to TRBJ2-5; the match to TRBD2 covers 7 bases. The CDR3 length is 15 residues. Germline V gene lookup returns CDR1 SGHLS and CDR2 HYDKME. J was trimmed by 0 bases and V by 0 bases; bases with no gene match: 2. The CDR3 loop is CASSLGWGNQDTQYF. CDR3 DNA (partial): TGTGCCAGCTCTCTCGGCTGGGGGAACCAAGACACCCAGTAC. The full variable domain, in which reference TRBV12-2 and TRBJ2-5 provide the parts outside the CDR3, is NSGVVQSPRYIIKGKGERSILKCIPISGHLSVAWYQQTQGQELKFFIQHYDKMERDKGNLPSRFSVQQFDDYHSEMNMSALELEDSAVYFCASSLGWGNQDTQYFGPGTRLLVL.

Notes on this clone: Gene names denote mouse genes. The CDR3 extends 1 residue past the end of the read, so its final part is completed from the germline J gene. The V and J genes are TRBV19 and TRBJ1-5; 10 bases fit TRBD1. CDR1 is FNHDT, CDR2 SITEND, per germline (reference sequence). The length of the CDR3 is 19 residues. V shed 1 base, J shed 3 bases, and the junction held 13 bases outside the gene matches. The sequenced CDR3 bases are TGTGCCAGCAGTATAACCGCTCGACAGGGGGCGCGTGTCAACCAGGCTCCGCTT. The encoded protein is CASSITARQGARVNQAPL. The whole CDR3 reads CASSITARQGARVNQAPLF.

Concerning this clone itself: Germline and genes: mouse. Read sequence stops 1 residue before the CDR3 end, and the germline J gene provides the missing end. The V gene is TRBV12-2, the J gene TRBJ1-4, with D unresolved. Trimming removed 0 bases at V and 0 bases at J, with 4 bases between. The germline CDR1 and CDR2 sequences are SGHLS and HYDKME. The CDR3 has 14 amino acids. Partial CDR3 DNA: TGTGCCAGCTCTCTCTCAATTTCCAACGAAAGATTATTT. Translating it yields CASSLSISNERLF. The complete CDR3 protein is CASSLSISNERLFF. Full variable domain (missing parts from reference TRBV12-2 and TRBJ1-4): NSGVVQSPRYIIKGKGERSILKCIPISGHLSVAWYQQTQGQELKFFIQHYDKMERDKGNLPSRFSVQQFDDYHSEMNMSALELEDSAVYFCASSLSISNERLFFGHGTKLSVL.

Of note for this clone: Gene labels here are mouse ones. The CDR3 is cut off 1 residue early in the read; its end comes from the germline J gene. The chain is built from TRBV1 and TRBJ2-3, with D possibly TRBD2 on 6 matching bases. Germline V lookup: CDR1 NSQYPW, CDR2 LRSPGD (reference sequence). The CDR3 has 14 amino acids. V shed 3 bases and J shed 1 base, with 8 bases lying between them. CDR3 in amino acids: CTCSAPGGAETLYF. The covered CDR3 bases are TGCACCTGCAGTGCCCCTGGGGGTGCAGAAACGCTGTAT.

There are a few counts of this clone. These gene names are mouse names. The DNA ends 1 residue before the CDR3 does, and the rest of the CDR3 is filled in from the germline J gene. This chain connects TRBV29 to TRBJ2-5; possibly TRBD2 for D (7 bases). Germline V lookup: CDR1 MSHET, CDR2 SYDVDS. V lost 6 bases and J lost 2, with 9 bases in between. This CDR3 is built from 13 residues. The DNA read from the CDR3 is TGTGCTAGCAGGAGGGGGGCCCAAGACACCCAGTAC. It encodes CASRRGAQDTQY. The full CDR3 protein is CASRRGAQDTQYF.

For this clone: Mouse names are used for the genes. The read falls 1 residue short of the CDR3 end, and the missing part is taken from the germline J gene. The gene calls are TRBV26 and TRBJ2-7; D gene ambiguous. Germline values: CDR1 KGHPV, CDR2 FQNQEV (reference sequence). CDR3 size: 11 residues. V lost 0 bases and J lost 6, with 3 bases in between. CDR3 DNA (partial): TGTGCCAGCAGTCTGTCGATTGAACAGTAC. Translation gives CASSLSIEQY. The entire CDR3 protein reads CASSLSIEQYF.

Worth noting for this clone: Mouse gene names apply. The read halts 1 residue ahead of the CDR3 end, with the missing end drawn from the germline J gene. The chain combines TRBV13-1 with TRBJ1-1, with TRBD1 matching 8 bases. J lost 4 bases, V lost 2 bases, and 7 bases had no gene match. This CDR3 has 15 amino acids. Per the germline V gene, CDR1 is NSHNY and CDR2 is SYGAGN. The CDR3 DNA, read in part, is TGTGCCAGCAGTGAGGGCAGGGGGCCGGCCACAGAAGTCTTC. This codes for CASSEGRGPATEVF. The whole CDR3 protein reads CASSEGRGPATEVFF.

This clone is labeled large (0.1 to 1%). The gene symbols are mouse symbols. The read terminates 1 residue ahead of where the CDR3 ends, so the germline J gene completes it. The chain has TRBV13-1 and TRBJ2-7; 8 bases are shared with TRBD2. Germline CDR1 reads NSHNY; CDR2 reads SYGAGN. The CDR3 consists of 15 residues. V dropped 0 bases and J dropped 3; count of bases not matched to a gene: 5. This chain's CDR3 is CASSDGAGGYYEQYF. The DNA read from the CDR3 is TGTGCCAGCAGTGATGGTGCTGGGGGGTACTATGAACAGTAC.

Remarks on this clone: The genes are named according to mouse. The read comes to an end 1 residue before the CDR3 does, leaving the germline J gene to fill in the end. V and J are TRBV1 and TRBJ2-7; 12 bases are a match to TRBD2. There are 14 residues in the CDR3. The V gene's germline CDR1 is NSQYPW and CDR2 LRSPGD (reference sequence). With V trimmed by 4 bases and J by 3 bases, 1 base remained unmatched. The CDR3 region is CTCSGTGGGYEQYF. The CDR3 bases that were read are TGCACCTGCAGTGGGACTGGGGGGGGCTATGAACAGTAC.

As concerns this clone: Mouse gene names apply. The CDR3 bases that were read are TGTGCCAGCAGTGATAGGGACTGGGGTTCCTCCTATGAACAGTAC. Its protein product is CASSDRDWGSSYEQY. The whole CDR3 sequence reads CASSDRDWGSSYEQYF. The V gene is TRBV13-1, the J gene TRBJ2-7; 10 bases line up with TRBD2. The CDR3 end lies 1 residue beyond the end of the read and is filled in from the germline J gene. V lost 1 base, J lost 0 bases, and 4 bases stayed unmatched. Per germline, CDR1 NSHNY and CDR2 SYGAGN. The CDR3 is 16 amino acids.

Concerning this clone: The germline and genes are mouse ones. Read data end 1 residue before the CDR3 end; the end is taken from the germline J gene. The V and J genes are TRBV26 and TRBJ2-3; the D gene is possibly TRBD2 (7 bases). The length of the CDR3 is 15 residues. The V end lost 2 bases, the J end lost 1 base, and 10 bases lay between the germline ends. Germline V lookup: CDR1 KGHPV, CDR2 FQNQEV (reference sequence). CDR3 DNA, as far as it was read: TGTGCCAGCAGTCTGGGGGGGCGTGGTGCAGAAACGCTGTAT. Residues: CASSLGGRGAETLY. The entire CDR3 protein reads CASSLGGRGAETLYF.

This clone was counted a single time. The genes are named according to mouse. The CDR3 is cut off 1 residue early in the read; its end comes from the germline J gene. The chain recombines TRBV19 with TRBJ1-1; perhaps TRBD1 as D (5 bases). CDR3 length equals 13 residues. Looked up from germline, CDR1 is FNHDT and CDR2 is SITEND (reference sequence). V gave up 1 base and J gave up 1 base, with 5 bases separating them. Incomplete CDR3 DNA: TGTGCCAGCAGTATAAGGGGAAACACAGAAGTCTTC. The encoded protein is CASSIRGNTEVF. The full-length CDR3 reads as CASSIRGNTEVFF.

This clone is labeled hyperexpanded (1% or more). The gene names given are mouse names. The CDR3 end falls 1 residue outside the read, so it is completed with the germline J gene. V is TRBV29 and J is TRBJ2-2, with 9 bases fitting TRBD2. The CDR3 spans 16 residues. Per the germline V gene, CDR1 is MSHET and CDR2 is SYDVDS. Trimming cost V 4 bases and J 1 base; bases outside gene matches: 4. The CDR3 protein is CASSYPTGGNTGQLYF. The CDR3 bases that were read are TGTGCTAGCAGTTATCCGACTGGGGGAAACACCGGGCAGCTCTAC.

This clone is categorized as medium-sized. Gene names denote mouse genes. The observed sequence ends 1 residue before the CDR3 terminus, with the missing tail filled in from the germline J gene. The chain carries TRBV2 and TRBJ1-5, with D unclear. Germline CDR1 is LGHNA and CDR2 is YSYQKL. CDR3 length: 15 residues. The germline V and J ends were trimmed by 1 base and 0 bases, with 7 bases remaining between them. CDR3 protein: CASSQAQSNNQAPLF. The sequenced part of the CDR3 DNA is TGTGCCAGCAGCCAAGCCCAGAGTAACAACCAGGCTCCGCTT.